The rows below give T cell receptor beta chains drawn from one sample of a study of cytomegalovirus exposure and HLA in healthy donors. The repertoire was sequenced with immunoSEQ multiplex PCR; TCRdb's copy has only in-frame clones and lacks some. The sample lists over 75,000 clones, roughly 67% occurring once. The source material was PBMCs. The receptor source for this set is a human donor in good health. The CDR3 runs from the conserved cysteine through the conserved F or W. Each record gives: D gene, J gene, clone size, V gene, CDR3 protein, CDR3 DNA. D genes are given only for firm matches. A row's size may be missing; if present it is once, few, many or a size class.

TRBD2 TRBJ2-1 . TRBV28 CASSFNGAASGGSSYNEQFF TGTGCCAGCAGTTTCAACGGGGCGGCTAGCGGGGGCAGCTCCTACAATGAGCAGTTCTTC
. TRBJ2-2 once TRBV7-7 CASSLSRDTGELFF TGTGCTAGCAGCCTTTCACGGGATACCGGGGAGCTGTTTTTT
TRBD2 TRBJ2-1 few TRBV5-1 CASSLVAGTNYNEQFF TGCGCCAGCAGCTTGGTAGCGGGAACTAACTACAATGAGCAGTTCTTC
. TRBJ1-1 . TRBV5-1 CASSLGARVDTEAFF TGCGCCAGCAGCTTGGGGGCCAGGGTGGACACTGAAGCTTTCTTT
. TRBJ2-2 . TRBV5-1 CASSLGVAGELFF TGCGCCAGCAGCTTGGGAGTAGCCGGGGAGCTGTTTTTT
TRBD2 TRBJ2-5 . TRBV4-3 CASSQAGGQETQYF TGCGCCAGCAGCCAAGCGGGGGGCCAAGAGACCCAGTACTTC
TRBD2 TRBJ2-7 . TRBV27 CASSQASGLTYEQYF TGTGCCAGCAGTCAGGCTAGCGGGTTGACCTACGAGCAGTACTTC
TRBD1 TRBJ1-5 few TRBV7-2 CASSSQTGGGRQPQHF TGTGCCAGCAGCTCCCAAACAGGGGGCGGCCGGCAGCCCCAGCATTTT
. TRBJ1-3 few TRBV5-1 CASSWGGSHSGNTIYF TGCGCCAGCAGCTGGGGGGGCAGTCACTCTGGAAACACCATATATTTT
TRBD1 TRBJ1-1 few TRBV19 CASSTYRGAEAFF TGTGCCAGTAGTACCTACAGGGGCGCTGAAGCTTTCTTT
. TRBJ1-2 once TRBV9 CASSVGVTDGGYTF TGTGCCAGCAGCGTAGGGGTGACAGACGGTGGCTACACCTTC
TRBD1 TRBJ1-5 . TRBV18 CASSPPSTGQGQPQHF TGTGCCAGCTCACCACCGTCGACAGGGCAGGGTCAGCCCCAGCATTTT
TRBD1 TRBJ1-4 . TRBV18 CASSPQGAQEKLFF TGTGCCAGCTCACCACAGGGGGCACAAGAAAAACTGTTTTTT
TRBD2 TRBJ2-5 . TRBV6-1 CASTLSGETQYF TGTGCCAGCACCCTTAGCGGGGAGACCCAGTACTTC
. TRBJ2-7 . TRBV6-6 CASSHLGLGVEQYF TGTGCCAGCAGCCACTTGGGACTTGGGGTCGAGCAGTACTTC
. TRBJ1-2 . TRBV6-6 CASKDTNYGYTF TGTGCCAGCAAGGACACTAACTATGGCTACACCTTC
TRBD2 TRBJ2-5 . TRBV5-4 CASSDGTSLQTQYF TGTGCCAGCAGCGACGGGACTAGCTTACAGACCCAGTACTTC
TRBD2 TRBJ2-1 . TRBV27 CASSSGGFRNEQFF TGTGCCAGCAGTAGCGGGGGGTTCAGGAATGAGCAGTTCTTC
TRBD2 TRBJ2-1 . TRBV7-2 CASSPTSGSYNEQFF TGTGCCAGCAGCCCGACTAGCGGCTCTTACAATGAGCAGTTCTTC
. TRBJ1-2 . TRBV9 CASSPRGSPPGGYTF TGTGCCAGCAGCCCCCGGGGGAGCCCCCCTGGGGGCTACACCTTC
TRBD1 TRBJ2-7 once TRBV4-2 CASSPGQGILSEQYF TGTGCCAGCAGCCCGGGACAGGGGATTCTCAGCGAGCAGTACTTC
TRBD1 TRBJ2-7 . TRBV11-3 CASSLEWSGGSYEQYF TGTGCCAGCAGCTTAGAGTGGTCAGGGGGATCCTACGAGCAGTACTTC
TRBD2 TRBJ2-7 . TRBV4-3 CASSQELLAGDYEQYF TGCGCCAGCAGCCAAGAGCTTCTTGCGGGGGACTACGAGCAGTACTTC
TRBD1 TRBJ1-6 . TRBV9 CASSGPGTVADSPLHF TGTGCCAGCAGCGGACCAGGGACAGTAGCGGATTCACCCCTCCACTTT